This T cell receptor (beta chain) was retrieved from a study of blood T cell repertoires in COVID-19. About the study: Whether acute or convalescent, the COVID-19 samples came from the United States, Italy and Spain. T cells, B-cell-depleted T cells, or PBMCs provided the cDNA or gDNA that served as material.

Enrollees, about 18 to 90 years old, lived in about two dozen US areas. Symptom resolution, clearance, or two negative PCRs marked the recovered donors of Cohort 3. Data came from immunoSEQ multiplex PCR; TCRdb stores just in-frame clones and leaves some out. This table holds some 250,000 clones, 85% to 90% found once. The germline gives CDR1 MNHEY, CDR2 SVGEGT. The CDR3 contains 14 residues. V dropped 2 bases and J dropped 8 bases, with 13 bases sitting between them. Sequenced sample: PBMCs or T cells enriched from blood (not recorded which). This sequence joins TRBV6-2 or TRBV6-3 and TRBJ2-1; a weak D match, TRBD1 (5 bases). The receptor comes from a man between 40 and 49 years old who had recovered from COVID-19. The CDR3 spells CASSYEQGSDEQFF. CDR3 DNA: TGTGCCAGCAGTTACGAGCAGGGAAGCGATGAGCAGTTCTTC.